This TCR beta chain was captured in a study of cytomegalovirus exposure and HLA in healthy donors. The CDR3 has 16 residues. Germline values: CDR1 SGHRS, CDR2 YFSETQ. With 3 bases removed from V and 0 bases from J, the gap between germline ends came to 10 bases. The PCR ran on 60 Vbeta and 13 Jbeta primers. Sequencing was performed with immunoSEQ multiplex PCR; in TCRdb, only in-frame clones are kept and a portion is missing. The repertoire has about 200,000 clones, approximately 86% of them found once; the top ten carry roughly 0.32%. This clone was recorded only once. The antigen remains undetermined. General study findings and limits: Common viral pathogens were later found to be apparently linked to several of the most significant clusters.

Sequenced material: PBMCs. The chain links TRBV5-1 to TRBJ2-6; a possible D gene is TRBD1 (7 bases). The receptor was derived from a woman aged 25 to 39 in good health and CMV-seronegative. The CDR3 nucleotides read TGCGCCAGCAGCTGGGGGGACAGCTCTGGGGCCAACGTCCTGACTTTC. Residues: CASSWGDSSGANVLTF.